This TCR beta chain is drawn from a study of spatial heterogeneity in lung cancer. Study as a whole: For the average unique TCR and UMI combination, more than ten occurrences appeared in raw reads. General study findings and limits: For expanded intratumoral alpha and beta TCRs, counts tracked tumor mutation counts.

Time point in this sample: sample taken at primary tumor resection. Untreated early-stage non-small cell lung cancer patients, 72 in total, were the donors. The CDR3 is 15 amino acids. V was shortened by 1 base and J by 0 bases, with 10 bases between the two germline ends. CDR1 and CDR2 from the germline V gene are SGHTA and FQGNSA. In its sample, this clonotype was seen many times. Antigen specificity is unknown. A distinct unique molecular identifier was carried by each TCR cDNA molecule. TCRdb used MiXCR to reprocess the 5' RACE reads, holding one entry per CDR3 protein. Found here are more than 20,000 distinct CDR3 sequences, approximately 2.5% of them singletons; the top ten hold 7% to 9.5%.

This chain links TRBV7-2 with TRBJ2-7, with D possibly TRBD1 on 6 matching bases. The source was lung tumor tissue, collected at surgery. This sequence was found in a male donor with early-stage non-small cell lung cancer. CDR3 loop: CASSLVTGSSYEQYF. The CDR3 nucleotides read TGTGCCAGCAGCTTAGTAACAGGGAGCTCCTACGAGCAGTACTTC.